The 12 T cell receptor beta chains given below trace back to one sample, sequenced in a study of blood T cell repertoires in COVID-19. The table came from immunoSEQ multiplex PCR; TCRdb's copy has only in-frame clones and leaves some out. The profile shows some 380,000 clones, about four fifths of them singletons. Sequencing was carried out using peripheral blood. The receptors were sampled from a human donor with acute or convalescent COVID-19. The donor label of this sample is uncertain.

Only a few counts were recorded for this clone. The chain links TRBV2 to TRBJ1-1; D possibly corresponds to TRBD1 (6 bases). CDR1 and CDR2 (germline): SNHLY, FYNNEI. The CDR3 extends over 14 amino acids. V lost 8 bases to trimming and J lost 13 bases, with 26 bases between them. CDR3 coding DNA: TGTGCCAGCGTTAGAGCAGGGGCCGGGCGGATGGGTTTCTTT. It translates to CASVRAGAGRMGFF.

V usage is TRBV27 and J usage is TRBJ1-5; 9 bases align to TRBD1. The CDR3 has 16 amino acids. The germline CDR1 and CDR2 sequences are MNHEY and SMNVEV (reference sequence). Germline trimming cut 6 bases from V and 2 bases from J; bases unmatched to any gene: 8. CDR3 residues: CASSRQGGGGNQPQHF. The CDR3 bases are TGTGCCAGCAGCCGACAGGGGGGAGGGGGCAATCAGCCCCAGCATTTT.

The chain links TRBV6-1 to TRBJ2-1; 12 bases map to TRBD2. V lost 2 bases to trimming and J lost 10 bases; unmatched junction nucleotides: 9. The CDR3 totals 16 residues. Looked up from germline, CDR1 is MNHNS and CDR2 is SASEGT. CDR3 in DNA: TGTGCCAGCAGTGAATCTGGACTAGCGGGGAAGCAGGAGCAGTTCTTC. It translates to CASSESGLAGKQEQFF.

The gene calls are TRBV24-1 and TRBJ2-6; the D is unclear. Germline lookup yields CDR1 KGHDR and CDR2 SFDVKD. The CDR3 sequence is 14 residues long. Trimming stripped 6 bases from V and 2 bases from J, with 7 bases between. This CDR3 reads CATSSGPGANVLTF. Here the CDR3 DNA reads TGTGCCACCAGTTCTGGGCCTGGGGCCAACGTCCTGACTTTC.

This clone was seen just once. The chain combines TRBV3-1 (or the pseudogene TRBV3-2) with TRBJ1-2; 10 bases fit TRBD1. The CDR3 is made up of 15 amino acids. V lost 1 base and J lost 6; bases outside the gene matches: 5. The germline CDR1 and CDR2 sequences are LGHDT and YNNKEL (reference sequence). CDR3 coding DNA: TGTGCCAGCAGCCAAGGGTCGACAGGGGGCAATGGCTACACCTTC. The encoded protein is CASSQGSTGGNGYTF.

The sample holds a few counts of this clone. V gene TRBV27 combines with J gene TRBJ2-7, with a possible D match to TRBD2 (6 bases). Germline CDR1 MNHEY, CDR2 SMNVEV (reference sequence). The CDR3 length is 15 residues. Trimming took off 8 bases at V and 0 bases at J, with 17 bases between the two ends. CDR3: CASALGTGSSYEQYF. For the CDR3, the DNA is TGTGCCAGCGCCTTAGGGACTGGGAGCTCCTACGAGCAGTACTTC.

The chain recombines TRBV30 with TRBJ1-2, with 7 bases that match TRBD1. Germline V gene sequence: CDR1 GTSNPN, CDR2 SVGIG (reference sequence). The CDR3 is 12 amino acids. Germline trimming cut 2 bases from V and 6 bases from J; bases unmatched to any gene: 3. The CDR3 region is CAWSHGTDGYTF. The CDR3 DNA follows: TGTGCCTGGAGTCACGGGACAGATGGCTACACCTTC.

V usage is TRBV29-1 and J usage is TRBJ2-5, with TRBD2 matching over 8 bases. This CDR3 region has 14 residues. The germline gives CDR1 SQVTM, CDR2 ANQGSEA. Unmatched junction bases numbered 8, after V lost 4 bases and J lost 4 bases. CDR3 DNA sequence: TGCAGCGTTGCGGTAGCGGGGACTAGAGAGACCCAGTACTTC. Amino acids: CSVAVAGTRETQYF.

CDR3 sequence reads: CASSVASGQGIDTQYF. Written as DNA, the CDR3 is TGTGCCAGCAGCGTAGCGTCGGGACAGGGTATCGATACGCAGTATTTT. This chain connects TRBV9 to TRBJ2-3; 9 nucleotides agree with TRBD1. The trim removed 0 bases at V and 6 bases at J, leaving 8 bases unmatched. The length of the CDR3 is 16 residues. Germline V gene data show CDR1 as SGDLS and CDR2 as YYNGEE.

The V gene is TRBV9, the J gene TRBJ1-3; the D gene is possibly TRBD1 (6 bases). The V and J ends lost 3 bases and 0 bases respectively, with 13 bases between them. The CDR3 spans 16 residues. From germline, CDR1 is SGDLS and CDR2 YYNGEE. The CDR3 is CASSARTALSGNTIYF. DNA for the CDR3: TGTGCCAGCAGCGCCCGGACAGCACTCTCTGGAAACACCATATATTTT.

V and J are TRBV5-8 and TRBJ1-2; D possibly corresponds to TRBD1 (5 bases). Trimming took 0 bases from V and 4 from J, leaving 16 bases between them. CDR1 SGHTS and CDR2 YDEGEE come from the germline V gene. The length of the CDR3 is 16 residues. The CDR3 is CASSLGGDGVTYGYTF. For the CDR3, the DNA is TGTGCCAGCAGCTTGGGGGGGGACGGAGTAACCTATGGCTACACCTTC.

The chain uses TRBV16 and TRBJ1-5, with D unresolved. Trimming left V 4 bases short and J 6 bases short, with 10 bases between. CDR1 is KGHSY and CDR2 is FQNENV in the germline V gene. The CDR3 sequence is 13 residues long. CDR3 region: CASSPPTGQPQHF. The CDR3, as DNA: TGTGCCAGCAGCCCACCCACCGGTCAGCCCCAGCATTTT.